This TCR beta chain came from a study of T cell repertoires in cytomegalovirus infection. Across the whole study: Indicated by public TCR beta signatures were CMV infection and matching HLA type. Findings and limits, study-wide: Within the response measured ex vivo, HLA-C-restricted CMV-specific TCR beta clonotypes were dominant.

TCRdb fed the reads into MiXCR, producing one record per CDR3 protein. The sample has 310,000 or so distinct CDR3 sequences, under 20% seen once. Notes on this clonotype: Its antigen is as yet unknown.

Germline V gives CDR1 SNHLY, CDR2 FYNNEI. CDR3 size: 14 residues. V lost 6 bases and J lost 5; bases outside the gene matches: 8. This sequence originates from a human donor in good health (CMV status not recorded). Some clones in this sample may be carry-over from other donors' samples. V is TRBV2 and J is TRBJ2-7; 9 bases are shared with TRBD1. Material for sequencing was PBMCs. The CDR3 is CASSAGTGYDEQYF. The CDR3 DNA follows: TGTGCCAGCAGCGCGGGGACAGGGTACGACGAGCAGTACTTC.